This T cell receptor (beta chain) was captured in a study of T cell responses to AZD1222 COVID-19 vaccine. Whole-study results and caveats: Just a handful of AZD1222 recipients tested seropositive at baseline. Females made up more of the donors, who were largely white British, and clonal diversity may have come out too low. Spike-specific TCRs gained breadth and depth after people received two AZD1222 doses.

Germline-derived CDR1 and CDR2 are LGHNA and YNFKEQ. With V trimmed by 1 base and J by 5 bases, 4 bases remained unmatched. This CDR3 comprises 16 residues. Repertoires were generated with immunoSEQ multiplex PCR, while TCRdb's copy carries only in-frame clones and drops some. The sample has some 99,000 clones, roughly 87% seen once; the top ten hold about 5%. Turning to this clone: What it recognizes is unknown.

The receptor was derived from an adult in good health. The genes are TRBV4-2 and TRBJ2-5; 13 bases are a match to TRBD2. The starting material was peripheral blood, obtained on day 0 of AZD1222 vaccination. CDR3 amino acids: CASSQGLAGGGETQYF. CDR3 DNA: TGTGCCAGCAGCCAAGGACTAGCGGGAGGTGGGGAGACCCAGTACTTC.